This is a list of T cell receptor beta chains from one sample in a study of shared clonotypes between healthy human individuals. TCRdb's copy holds only in-frame clones and misses some; the assay was immunoSEQ multiplex PCR. The profile shows a few million clones, approximately 95% of them singletons. Sequenced: naive CD4+ T cells from PBMCs. All receptors come from a young man in good health. Some clones in this sample may be carry-over from other donors' samples. Both conserved end residues are part of each CDR3. Fields, in order: J gene, clone size, D gene, V gene, CDR3 DNA, CDR3 protein. The D gene is left open where the match is weak. Not all rows give a size; the values are once, few, many and, for expanded clones, a class.

j_call: TRBJ2-1; clone_size: NA; d_call: TRBD1; v_call: TRBV28; cdr3_nt: TGTGCCAGCAGCTTGACAGGGTTTGAGCAGTTCTTC; cdr3_aa: CASSLTGFEQFF
j_call: TRBJ1-4; clone_size: NA; d_call: NA; v_call: TRBV4-1; cdr3_nt: TGCGCCAGCAGCCAGGGACCTGGACAGACGTCGCAAAAACTGTTTTTT; cdr3_aa: CASSQGPGQTSQKLFF
j_call: TRBJ2-5; clone_size: NA; d_call: NA; v_call: TRBV9; cdr3_nt: TGTGCCAGCAGCGTAGGGACATCTGAAGAGACCCAGTACTTC; cdr3_aa: CASSVGTSEETQYF
j_call: TRBJ1-2; clone_size: NA; d_call: TRBD1; v_call: TRBV2; cdr3_nt: TGTGCCAGCAGGTTCGGACAGGGGGAGGACTATGGCTACACCTTC; cdr3_aa: CASRFGQGEDYGYTF
j_call: TRBJ1-1; clone_size: NA; d_call: NA; v_call: TRBV6-4; cdr3_nt: TGTGCCAGCAGTGGGCAACAGGGAACTGAAGCTTTCTTT; cdr3_aa: CASSGQQGTEAFF
j_call: TRBJ1-1; clone_size: NA; d_call: NA; v_call: TRBV21-1; cdr3_nt: TGTGCCAGCAGTCCGAGAGGGGGGACACGTTGTTGGAACACTGAAGCTTTCTTT; cdr3_aa: CASSPRGGTRCWNTEAFF
j_call: TRBJ1-1; clone_size: NA; d_call: NA; v_call: TRBV7-3; cdr3_nt: TGTGCCAGCAGCCCCGACGGCATACCCACTGAAGCTTTCTTT; cdr3_aa: CASSPDGIPTEAFF
j_call: TRBJ2-7; clone_size: NA; d_call: NA; v_call: TRBV29-1; cdr3_nt: TGCAGCGTTCGGCTAGAGAAGCAGTACTTC; cdr3_aa: CSVRLEKQYF
j_call: TRBJ1-3; clone_size: NA; d_call: NA; v_call: TRBV5-4; cdr3_nt: TGTGCCAGCAGCTTGGGAGGCGGTGGAAACACCATATATTTT; cdr3_aa: CASSLGGGGNTIYF
j_call: TRBJ2-1; clone_size: NA; d_call: TRBD2; v_call: TRBV4-2; cdr3_nt: TGTGCCAGCAGCCGGAAATGGACTAGCGGGAGGCCCGACCCCCTCATGGAGCAGTTCTTC; cdr3_aa: CASSRKWTSGRPDPLMEQFF
j_call: TRBJ2-7; clone_size: once; d_call: NA; v_call: TRBV27; cdr3_nt: TGTGCCAGCATTACAGACGGTCGTCCCCGCTTC; cdr3_aa: CASITDGRPRF
j_call: TRBJ2-7; clone_size: NA; d_call: TRBD2; v_call: TRBV29-1; cdr3_nt: TGCAGCGTTGCTTCGTCGATAGCGGGAGACGGAAGGCAGTACTTC; cdr3_aa: CSVASSIAGDGRQYF
j_call: TRBJ2-7; clone_size: NA; d_call: TRBD1; v_call: TRBV19; cdr3_nt: TGTGCCAGTAGTCCAGGACAGGATTACGAGCAGTACTTC; cdr3_aa: CASSPGQDYEQYF
j_call: TRBJ2-3; clone_size: NA; d_call: NA; v_call: TRBV11-2; cdr3_nt: TGTGCCAGCAGCCCGGGTCGAGGGTCGGGCACAGATACGCAGTATTTT; cdr3_aa: CASSPGRGSGTDTQYF
j_call: TRBJ1-5; clone_size: once; d_call: NA; v_call: TRBV19; cdr3_nt: TGTGCCAGTAGTATCGGGGCCTCCTCAAATCAGCCCCAGCATTTT; cdr3_aa: CASSIGASSNQPQHF
j_call: TRBJ1-3; clone_size: NA; d_call: TRBD1; v_call: TRBV29-1; cdr3_nt: TGCAGCGCGAGGACAGGGGGCTCTGGAAACACCATATATTTT; cdr3_aa: CSARTGGSGNTIYF
j_call: TRBJ1-2; clone_size: NA; d_call: NA; v_call: TRBV9; cdr3_nt: TGTGCCAGCAGTATCGTCGGCTATGGCTACACCTTC; cdr3_aa: CASSIVGYGYTF
j_call: TRBJ1-1; clone_size: NA; d_call: NA; v_call: TRBV5-5; cdr3_nt: TGTGCCAGCAGCCCTTTGACAGCCATGAACACTGAAGCTTTCTTT; cdr3_aa: CASSPLTAMNTEAFF
j_call: TRBJ2-1; clone_size: NA; d_call: TRBD2; v_call: TRBV18; cdr3_nt: TGTGCCAGCTCACCTCTGCAAGTAGCGGGAGGAACCTCCTACAATGAGCAGTTCTTC; cdr3_aa: CASSPLQVAGGTSYNEQFF
j_call: TRBJ1-5; clone_size: NA; d_call: NA; v_call: TRBV19; cdr3_nt: TGTGCTGCGGCGCTCCCTCATAGCAATCAGCCCCAGCATTTT; cdr3_aa: CAAALPHSNQPQHF
j_call: TRBJ2-5; clone_size: NA; d_call: TRBD1; v_call: TRBV18; cdr3_nt: TGTGCCAGCTCCCTCGGACAGGGAGAGACCCAGTACTTC; cdr3_aa: CASSLGQGETQYF
j_call: TRBJ1-5; clone_size: NA; d_call: TRBD1; v_call: TRBV29-1; cdr3_nt: TGCAGCGTTGAAGTGGGACAGGGTGCAGCCCAGCATTTT; cdr3_aa: CSVEVGQGAAQHF
j_call: TRBJ1-1; clone_size: NA; d_call: NA; v_call: TRBV29-1; cdr3_nt: TGCAGCGTGACAACGGACGGGAAAGTTGAAGCTTTCTTT; cdr3_aa: CSVTTDGKVEAFF
j_call: TRBJ2-1; clone_size: once; d_call: TRBD2; v_call: TRBV29-1; cdr3_nt: TGCAGCACTTGGACTAGCGGCTACAATGAGCAGTTCTTC; cdr3_aa: CSTWTSGYNEQFF
j_call: TRBJ2-2; clone_size: NA; d_call: NA; v_call: TRBV27; cdr3_nt: TGTGCCAGCAGTCCGCCGGGCAGGGGGGGCACCGGGGAGCTGTTTTTT; cdr3_aa: CASSPPGRGGTGELFF
j_call: TRBJ1-2; clone_size: NA; d_call: NA; v_call: TRBV2; cdr3_nt: TGTGCCAGCAGTGAAACACAGGGAGGCTACACCTTC; cdr3_aa: CASSETQGGYTF
j_call: TRBJ2-5; clone_size: NA; d_call: TRBD2; v_call: TRBV28; cdr3_nt: TGTGCCAGCGGGACTAAGGCGGGAGGGCCGCGGGAGACCCAGTACTTC; cdr3_aa: CASGTKAGGPRETQYF
j_call: TRBJ1-1; clone_size: NA; d_call: NA; v_call: TRBV11-3; cdr3_nt: TGTGCCAGCAGCCTGACAGGCTTGAACACTGAAGCTTTCTTT; cdr3_aa: CASSLTGLNTEAFF
j_call: TRBJ2-7; clone_size: once; d_call: NA; v_call: TRBV14; cdr3_nt: TGTGCCAGCAGCCAAGTGGGGACGTTAAGCTACGAGCAGTACTTC; cdr3_aa: CASSQVGTLSYEQYF
j_call: TRBJ2-1; clone_size: NA; d_call: NA; v_call: TRBV5-6; cdr3_nt: TGTGCCAGCAGGCCTAGCGGAAGGGGGAACAATGAGCAGTTCTTC; cdr3_aa: CASRPSGRGNNEQFF
j_call: TRBJ1-5; clone_size: NA; d_call: NA; v_call: TRBV5-1; cdr3_nt: TGCGCCAGCAGCTTGGGTCCGTCTAGCAATCAGCCCCAGCATTTT; cdr3_aa: CASSLGPSSNQPQHF
j_call: TRBJ1-5; clone_size: NA; d_call: TRBD1; v_call: TRBV7-2; cdr3_nt: TGTGCCAGCAGCTTATGGCGGGGAGGGGGCGATCAGCCCCAGCATTTT; cdr3_aa: CASSLWRGGGDQPQHF
j_call: TRBJ2-5; clone_size: NA; d_call: NA; v_call: TRBV28; cdr3_nt: TGTGCCAGCAGCTGGCCTCCGGGACGGACACAAGAGACCCAGTACTTC; cdr3_aa: CASSWPPGRTQETQYF
j_call: TRBJ2-1; clone_size: NA; d_call: NA; v_call: TRBV6-1; cdr3_nt: TGTGCCACTACCCTGGGTGGGGCCTCCTACAATGAGCAGTTCTTC; cdr3_aa: CATTLGGASYNEQFF
j_call: TRBJ2-7; clone_size: NA; d_call: TRBD2; v_call: TRBV6-6; cdr3_nt: TGTGCCAGCAGGACTGCTAGCGGGCGCTACGAGCAGTACTTC; cdr3_aa: CASRTASGRYEQYF
j_call: TRBJ2-6; clone_size: NA; d_call: NA; v_call: TRBV28; cdr3_nt: TGTGCCAGCAGTTTATTTGCCGGGGCCAACGTCCTGACTTTC; cdr3_aa: CASSLFAGANVLTF
j_call: TRBJ1-2; clone_size: few; d_call: NA; v_call: TRBV14; cdr3_nt: TGTGCCAGCAGCCAAGACACAGGCGGATTCTATGGCTACACCTTC; cdr3_aa: CASSQDTGGFYGYTF
j_call: TRBJ2-1; clone_size: NA; d_call: NA; v_call: TRBV5-1; cdr3_nt: TGCGCCAGCAGCGCCGGTGGCGGGAACTCCTACAATGAGCAGTTCTTC; cdr3_aa: CASSAGGGNSYNEQFF
j_call: TRBJ2-7; clone_size: NA; d_call: NA; v_call: TRBV4-2; cdr3_nt: TGTGCCAGCAGCCAAGATTGGGGGGTCGCGGGGATCTCCTACGAGCAGTACTTC; cdr3_aa: CASSQDWGVAGISYEQYF
j_call: TRBJ2-7; clone_size: NA; d_call: TRBD2; v_call: TRBV29-1; cdr3_nt: TGCAGCGTCGTATGGACTAGAGGAACTTACGAGCAGTACTTC; cdr3_aa: CSVVWTRGTYEQYF
j_call: TRBJ2-5; clone_size: once; d_call: TRBD2; v_call: TRBV5-1; cdr3_nt: TGCGCCAGCAGCTTGTCGTCGGGACTAGAGGGAGAGACCCAGTACTTC; cdr3_aa: CASSLSSGLEGETQYF
j_call: TRBJ2-1; clone_size: NA; d_call: NA; v_call: TRBV18; cdr3_nt: TGTGCCAGCTCACCAGCGTTAAGCCCCTACAATGAGCAGTTCTTC; cdr3_aa: CASSPALSPYNEQFF
j_call: TRBJ2-1; clone_size: NA; d_call: TRBD2; v_call: TRBV7-8; cdr3_nt: TGTGCCAGCAGTTTCTCCGGGACTACCAATGAGCAGTTCTTC; cdr3_aa: CASSFSGTTNEQFF
j_call: TRBJ2-6; clone_size: NA; d_call: NA; v_call: TRBV7-9; cdr3_nt: TGTGCCAGCAGCTTAGGGCGTGCTGGGGCCAACGTCCTGACTTTC; cdr3_aa: CASSLGRAGANVLTF
j_call: TRBJ1-1; clone_size: few; d_call: NA; v_call: TRBV30; cdr3_nt: TGTGCCTGGTCGACGGGGGGGATAAACACTGAAGCTTTCTTT; cdr3_aa: CAWSTGGINTEAFF
j_call: TRBJ2-5; clone_size: NA; d_call: NA; v_call: TRBV2; cdr3_nt: TGTGCCAGCAGTCGTAGGATACCGGGTGGTTGGGGCCCAGAGACCCAGTACTTC; cdr3_aa: CASSRRIPGGWGPETQYF
j_call: TRBJ2-3; clone_size: NA; d_call: TRBD1; v_call: TRBV10-3; cdr3_nt: TGTGCCATCAGACCCGGACAGGCCACTAGCACAGATACGCAGTATTTT; cdr3_aa: CAIRPGQATSTDTQYF
j_call: TRBJ2-2; clone_size: once; d_call: TRBD2; v_call: TRBV30; cdr3_nt: TGTGCCTCTCGTGGGCCTAGCGGGGTGAACACCGGGGAGCTGTTTTTT; cdr3_aa: CASRGPSGVNTGELFF